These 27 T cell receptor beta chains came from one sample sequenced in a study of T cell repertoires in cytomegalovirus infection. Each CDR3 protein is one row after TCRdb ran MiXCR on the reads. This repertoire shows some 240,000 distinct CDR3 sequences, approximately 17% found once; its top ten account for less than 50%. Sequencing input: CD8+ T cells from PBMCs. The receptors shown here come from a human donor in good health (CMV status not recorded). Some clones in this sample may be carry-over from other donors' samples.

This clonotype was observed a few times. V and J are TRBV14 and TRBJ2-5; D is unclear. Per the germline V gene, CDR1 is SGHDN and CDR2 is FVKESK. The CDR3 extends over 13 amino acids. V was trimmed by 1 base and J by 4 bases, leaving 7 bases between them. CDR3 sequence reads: CASSQGRLETQYF. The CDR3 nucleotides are TGTGCCAGCAGCCAAGGTCGGCTAGAGACCCAGTACTTC.

CDR3 amino acids: CASSLVGTSGVNEQFF. The CDR3 DNA is TGTGCCAGCAGCTTAGTCGGGACTAGCGGGGTCAATGAGCAGTTCTTC. The V gene is TRBV7-3, the J gene TRBJ2-1, with TRBD2 identical over 13 bases. After removal of 2 bases from V and 6 bases from J, the junction contained 4 bases not matched to a gene. CDR1 and CDR2 from the germline V gene are SGHTA and FQGTGA. This CDR3 contains 16 residues.

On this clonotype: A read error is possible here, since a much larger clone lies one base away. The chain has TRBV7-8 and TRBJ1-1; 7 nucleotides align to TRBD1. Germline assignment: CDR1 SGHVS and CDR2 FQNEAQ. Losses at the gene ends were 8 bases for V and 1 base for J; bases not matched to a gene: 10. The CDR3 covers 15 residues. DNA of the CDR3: TGTGCCAGCCCTCAGGGGGAGGGGTCGAACACTGAAGCTTTCTTT. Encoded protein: CASPQGEGSNTEAFF.

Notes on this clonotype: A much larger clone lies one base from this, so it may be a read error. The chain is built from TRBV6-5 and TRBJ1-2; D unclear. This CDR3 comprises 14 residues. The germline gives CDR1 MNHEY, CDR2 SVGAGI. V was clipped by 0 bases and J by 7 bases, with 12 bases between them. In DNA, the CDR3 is TGTGCCAGCAGTTACTCGCCAGAAACCTTTGGCTACACCTTC. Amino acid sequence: CASSYSPETFGYTF.

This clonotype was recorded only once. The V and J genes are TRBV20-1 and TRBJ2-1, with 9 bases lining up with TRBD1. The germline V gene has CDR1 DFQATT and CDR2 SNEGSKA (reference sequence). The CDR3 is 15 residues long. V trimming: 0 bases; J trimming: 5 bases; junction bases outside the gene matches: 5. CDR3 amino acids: CSARDRQGVDNEQFF. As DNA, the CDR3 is TGCAGTGCTAGAGATCGACAGGGGGTTGACAATGAGCAGTTCTTC.

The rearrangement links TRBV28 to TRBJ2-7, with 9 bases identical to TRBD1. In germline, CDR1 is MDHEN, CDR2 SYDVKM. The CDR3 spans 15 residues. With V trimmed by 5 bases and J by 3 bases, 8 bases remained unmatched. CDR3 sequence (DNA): TGTGCCAGCAGTCCCAAAGGGACAGGGCGCTACGAGCAGTACTTC. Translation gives CASSPKGTGRYEQYF.

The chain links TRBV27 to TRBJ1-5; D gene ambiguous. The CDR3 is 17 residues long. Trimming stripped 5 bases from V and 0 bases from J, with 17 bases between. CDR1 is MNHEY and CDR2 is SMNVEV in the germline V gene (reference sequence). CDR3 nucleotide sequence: TGTGCCAGCAGTCCGTTCCCCGCTGAAAATAGCAATCAGCCCCAGCATTTT. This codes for CASSPFPAENSNQPQHF.

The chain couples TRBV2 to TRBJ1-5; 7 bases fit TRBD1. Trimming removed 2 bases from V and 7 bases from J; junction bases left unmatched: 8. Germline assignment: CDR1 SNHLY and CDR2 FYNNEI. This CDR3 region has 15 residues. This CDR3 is CASSEKGTVTQPQHF. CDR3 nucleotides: TGTGCCAGCAGTGAAAAGGGGACAGTCACCCAGCCCCAGCATTTT.

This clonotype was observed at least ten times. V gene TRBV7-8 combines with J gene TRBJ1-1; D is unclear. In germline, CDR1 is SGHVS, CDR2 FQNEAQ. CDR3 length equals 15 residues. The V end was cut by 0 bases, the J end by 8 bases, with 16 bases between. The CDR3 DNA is TGTGCCAGCAGCTTAGCCTACGAACTGACCCGAGAAGCTTTCTTT. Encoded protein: CASSLAYELTREAFF.

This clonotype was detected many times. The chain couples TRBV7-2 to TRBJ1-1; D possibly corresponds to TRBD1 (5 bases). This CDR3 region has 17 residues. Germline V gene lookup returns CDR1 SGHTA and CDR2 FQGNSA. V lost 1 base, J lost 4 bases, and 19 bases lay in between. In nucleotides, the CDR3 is TGTGCCAGCAGCTTAGGTCAAGGCGGGGGGTTGCGCACTGAAGCTTTCTTT. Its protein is CASSLGQGGGLRTEAFF.

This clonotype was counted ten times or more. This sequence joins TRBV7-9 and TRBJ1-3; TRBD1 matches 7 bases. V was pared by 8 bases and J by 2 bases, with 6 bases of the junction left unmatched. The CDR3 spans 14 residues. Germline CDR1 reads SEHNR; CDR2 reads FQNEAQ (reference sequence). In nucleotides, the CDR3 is TGTGCCAGCGCCCGGACAGGACCTGGAAACACCATATATTTT. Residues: CASARTGPGNTIYF.

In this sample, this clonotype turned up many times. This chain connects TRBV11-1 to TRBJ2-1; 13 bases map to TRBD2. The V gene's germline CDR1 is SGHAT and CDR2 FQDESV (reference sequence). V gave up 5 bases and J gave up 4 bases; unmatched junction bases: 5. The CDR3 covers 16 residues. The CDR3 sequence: CASSLGLAGVYNEQFF. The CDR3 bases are TGTGCCAGCAGCCTCGGACTAGCGGGGGTTTACAATGAGCAGTTCTTC.

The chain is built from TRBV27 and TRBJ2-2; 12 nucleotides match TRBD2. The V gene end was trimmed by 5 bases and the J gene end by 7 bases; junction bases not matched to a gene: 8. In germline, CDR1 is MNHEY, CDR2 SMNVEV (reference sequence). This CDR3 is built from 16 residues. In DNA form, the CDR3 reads TGTGCCAGCAGTAGCTTCGGACTAGCGGGGTACGGGGAGCTGTTTTTT. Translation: CASSSFGLAGYGELFF.

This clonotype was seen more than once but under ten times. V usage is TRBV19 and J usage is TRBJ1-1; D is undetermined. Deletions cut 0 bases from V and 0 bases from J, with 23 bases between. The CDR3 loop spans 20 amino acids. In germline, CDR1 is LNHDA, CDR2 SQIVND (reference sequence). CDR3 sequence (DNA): TGTGCCAGTAGTATAGATTCACGTCGACGCGGCCTGGGATTGAACACTGAAGCTTTCTTT. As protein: CASSIDSRRRGLGLNTEAFF.

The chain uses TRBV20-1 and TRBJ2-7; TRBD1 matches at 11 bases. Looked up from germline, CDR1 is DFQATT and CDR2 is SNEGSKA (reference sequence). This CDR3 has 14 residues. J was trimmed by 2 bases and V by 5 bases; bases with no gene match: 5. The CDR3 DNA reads TGCAGTGCTTATCCGGGACAGGGGGCCTACGAGCAGTACTTC. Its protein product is CSAYPGQGAYEQYF.

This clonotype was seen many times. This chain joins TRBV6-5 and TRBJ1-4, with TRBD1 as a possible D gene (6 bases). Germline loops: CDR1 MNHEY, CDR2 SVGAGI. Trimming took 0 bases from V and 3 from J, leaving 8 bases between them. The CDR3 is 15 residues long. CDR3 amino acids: CASSYSGGANEKLFF. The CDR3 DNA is TGTGCCAGCAGTTACTCAGGGGGGGCTAATGAAAAACTGTTTTTT.

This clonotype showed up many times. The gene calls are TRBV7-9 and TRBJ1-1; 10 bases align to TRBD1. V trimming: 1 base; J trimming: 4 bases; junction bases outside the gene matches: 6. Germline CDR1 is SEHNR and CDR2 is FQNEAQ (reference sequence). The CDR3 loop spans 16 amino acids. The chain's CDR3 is CASSLVTGQGVTEAFF. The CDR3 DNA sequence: TGTGCCAGCAGCTTAGTTACAGGACAGGGGGTCACTGAAGCTTTCTTT.

The CDR3 loop is CSARAQGAYGYTF. The DNA of the CDR3 is TGCAGTGCTAGAGCTCAGGGTGCCTATGGCTACACCTTC. V and J are TRBV20-1 and TRBJ1-2, with a possible D match to TRBD1 (5 bases). CDR1 and CDR2 from the germline V gene are DFQATT and SNEGSKA (reference sequence). This CDR3 spans 13 amino acids. V was shortened by 1 base and J by 4 bases, with 10 bases between the two germline ends.

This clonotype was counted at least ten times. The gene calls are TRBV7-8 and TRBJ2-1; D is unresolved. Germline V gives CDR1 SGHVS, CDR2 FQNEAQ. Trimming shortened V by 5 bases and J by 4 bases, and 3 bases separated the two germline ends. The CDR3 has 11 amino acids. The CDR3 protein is CASSPYNEQFF. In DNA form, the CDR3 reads TGTGCCAGCAGCCCGTACAATGAGCAGTTCTTC.

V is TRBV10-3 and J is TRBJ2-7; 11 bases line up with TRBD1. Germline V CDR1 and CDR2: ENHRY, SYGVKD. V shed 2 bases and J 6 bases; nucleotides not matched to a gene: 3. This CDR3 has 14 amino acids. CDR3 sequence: CAISETGTGGEQYF. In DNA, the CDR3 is TGTGCCATCAGTGAGACCGGGACAGGGGGCGAGCAGTACTTC.

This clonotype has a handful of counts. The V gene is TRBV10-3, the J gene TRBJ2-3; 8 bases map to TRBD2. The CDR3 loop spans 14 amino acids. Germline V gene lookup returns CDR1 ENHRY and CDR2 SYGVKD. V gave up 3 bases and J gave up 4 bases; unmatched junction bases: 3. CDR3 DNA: TGTGCCATCAGTGATTCGGGACTAGCAGATACGCAGTATTTT. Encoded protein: CAISDSGLADTQYF.

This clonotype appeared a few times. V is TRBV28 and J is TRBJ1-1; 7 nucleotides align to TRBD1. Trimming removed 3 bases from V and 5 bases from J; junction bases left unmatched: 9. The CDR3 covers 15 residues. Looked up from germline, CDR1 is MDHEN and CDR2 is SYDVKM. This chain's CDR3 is CASSFLPGQKTEAFF. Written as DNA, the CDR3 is TGTGCCAGCAGTTTTTTGCCGGGACAGAAAACTGAAGCTTTCTTT.

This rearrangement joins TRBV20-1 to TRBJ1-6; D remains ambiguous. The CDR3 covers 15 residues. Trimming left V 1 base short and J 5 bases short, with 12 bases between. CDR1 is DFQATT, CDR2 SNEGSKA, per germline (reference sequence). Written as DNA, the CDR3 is TGCAGTGCTAGAGCGGGTGTCAGTAATAATTCACCCCTCCACTTT. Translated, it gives CSARAGVSNNSPLHF.

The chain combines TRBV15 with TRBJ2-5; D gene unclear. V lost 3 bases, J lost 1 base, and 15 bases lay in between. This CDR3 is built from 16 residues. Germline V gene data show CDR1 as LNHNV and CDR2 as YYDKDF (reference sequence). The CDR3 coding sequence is TGTGCCACCAGCAGTTCCCCGGACGAGACCCAAGAGACCCAGTACTTC. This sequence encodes CATSSSPDETQETQYF.

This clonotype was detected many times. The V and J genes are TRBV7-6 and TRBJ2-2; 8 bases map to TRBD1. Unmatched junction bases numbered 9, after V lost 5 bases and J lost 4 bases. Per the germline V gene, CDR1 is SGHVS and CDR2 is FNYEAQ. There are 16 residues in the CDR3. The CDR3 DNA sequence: TGTGCCAGCAGCCCGGGGACAGGCTCCACCACCGGGGAGCTGTTTTTT. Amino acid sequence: CASSPGTGSTTGELFF. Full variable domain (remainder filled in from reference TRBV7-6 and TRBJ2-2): GAGVSQSPRYKVTKRGQDVALRCDPISGHVSLYWYRQALGQGPEFLTYFNYEAQQDKSGLPNDRFSAERPEGSISTLTIQRTEQRDSAMYRCASSPGTGSTTGELFFGEGSRLTVL.

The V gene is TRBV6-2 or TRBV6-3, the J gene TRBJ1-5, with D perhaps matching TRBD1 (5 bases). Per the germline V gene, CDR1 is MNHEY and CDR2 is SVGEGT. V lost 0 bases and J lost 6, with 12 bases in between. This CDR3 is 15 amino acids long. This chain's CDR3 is CASSYSKQGFQPQHF. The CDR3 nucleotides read TGTGCCAGCAGTTACTCGAAGCAGGGATTTCAGCCCCAGCATTTT.

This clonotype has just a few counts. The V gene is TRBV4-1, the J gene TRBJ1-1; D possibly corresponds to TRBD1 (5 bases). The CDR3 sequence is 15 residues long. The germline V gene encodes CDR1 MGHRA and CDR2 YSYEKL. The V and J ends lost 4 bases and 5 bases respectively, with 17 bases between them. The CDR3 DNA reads TGCGCCAGCAGCCCCCCGACAGAGGTCCTGACTGAAGCTTTCTTT. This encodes CASSPPTEVLTEAFF.